A single sample is the source of the 28 T cell receptor beta chains below, sequenced in a study of T cell changes during pregnancy in multiple sclerosis (dated by TCRdb to about 2019). Preparation of the library involved the immunoSEQ multiplex PCR assay. As stored in TCRdb, this immuneACCESS dataset retains in-frame rearrangements with V and J assigned. A fraction of the clones does not appear; measured against another copy, unresolved V genes explain less than half of the discrepancy, and the remainder lacks a known reason. For this sample there are 30,000 to 35,000 clones; around 88% appear just once. About 0.8% of the sample lies in the top ten. The sequencing here drew on CD4+ T cells from peripheral blood mononuclear cells, taken in the first trimester of pregnancy. Receptors originate from a female donor in good health, enrolled as a control in a pregnancy study.

The chain joins TRBV4-2 to TRBJ1-5; tentatively, D is TRBD1 (5 bases). CDR1 and CDR2 from the germline V gene are LGHNA and YNFKEQ. V was shortened by 4 bases and J by 4 bases, with 26 bases between the two germline ends. This CDR3 has 19 residues. The chain's CDR3 is CASSRDRDSFSLDNQPQHF. As DNA, the CDR3 is TGTGCCAGCAGCCGAGACCGGGACTCTTTTTCCTTAGATAATCAGCCCCAGCATTTT.

The rearrangement uses TRBV6-5 and TRBJ2-2; no clear D. Trimming took off 7 bases at V and 5 bases at J, with 11 bases between the two ends. Germline CDR1 MNHEY, CDR2 SVGAGI. The CDR3 length is 13 residues. CDR3 DNA: TGTGCCAGCAACGGAGTGAATACCGGGGAGCTGTTTTTT. This translates into CASNGVNTGELFF.

This clone occurred a few times. The V call is TRBV4-2, the J call TRBJ1-2; D might be TRBD1 (5 bases). The CDR3 is 15 residues long. The germline V gene has CDR1 LGHNA and CDR2 YNFKEQ. Trimming cost V 0 bases and J 4 bases, with 12 bases left between them. CDR3 coding DNA: TGTGCCAGCAGCCAAGAAATGTCGGGGGTCTATGGCTACACCTTC. Encoded protein: CASSQEMSGVYGYTF.

The chain is built from TRBV19 and TRBJ2-3; D remains unclear. CDR1 LNHDA and CDR2 SQIVND come from the germline V gene (reference sequence). Trimming took 3 bases from V and 1 from J, leaving 5 bases between them. The CDR3 contains 13 residues. In DNA, the CDR3 is TGTGCCAGTAGTATCCCGGGCACAGATACGCAGTATTTT. This codes for CASSIPGTDTQYF.

The chain employs TRBV7-2 and TRBJ2-7, with a tentative D call TRBD2 (7 bases). V was cut by 1 base and J by 9 bases, with 16 bases left in between. This CDR3 has 14 residues. Germline CDR1 SGHTA, CDR2 FQGNSA. This chain's CDR3 is CASSLGGGGGAQYF. CDR3 bases: TGTGCCAGCAGCTTAGGGGGGGGTGGGGGCGCGCAGTACTTC.

The chain employs TRBV14 and TRBJ2-7, with 12 bases identical to TRBD1. J lost 4 bases, V lost 0 bases, and 1 base had no gene match. The CDR3 extends over 15 amino acids. The germline gives CDR1 SGHDN, CDR2 FVKESK. The CDR3, as DNA: TGTGCCAGCAGCCAAGAGGGACAGGGGGCGTACGAGCAGTACTTC. It yields the protein CASSQEGQGAYEQYF.

The rearrangement links TRBV11-2 to TRBJ2-3; TRBD2 matches 10 bases. The CDR3 has 16 residues. J was trimmed by 2 bases and V by 4 bases; bases with no gene match: 6. CDR1 SGHAT and CDR2 FQNNGV come from the germline V gene. The CDR3, as DNA: TGTGCCAGCAGCTATGTGACTAGCGGGCCCACAGATACGCAGTATTTT. Amino acids: CASSYVTSGPTDTQYF.

The gene calls are TRBV7-8 and TRBJ2-3, with 7 bases that match TRBD1. The V segment lost 5 bases and the J segment 7 bases; nucleotides outside the gene matches: 15. The CDR3 loop spans 16 amino acids. Germline V gene data show CDR1 as SGHVS and CDR2 as FQNEAQ. The CDR3 reads CASSPTTGVDVNTQYF. Here the CDR3 DNA reads TGTGCCAGCAGCCCTACAACAGGGGTTGATGTGAATACGCAGTATTTT. The full variable domain, in which reference TRBV7-8 and TRBJ2-3 provide the parts outside the CDR3, is GAGVSQSPRYKVAKRGQDVALRCDPISGHVSLFWYQQALGQGPEFLTYFQNEAQLDKSGLPSDRFFAERPEGSVSTLKIQRTQQEDSAVYLCASSPTTGVDVNTQYFGPGTRLTVL.

The J gene is TRBJ2-5, the V gene TRBV9; 8 nucleotides agree with TRBD2. CDR3 length equals 15 residues. Germline V gene sequence: CDR1 SGDLS, CDR2 YYNGEE. With V trimmed by 6 bases and J by 5 bases, 12 bases remained unmatched. The CDR3: CASTRAGAEGETQYF. CDR3 nucleotides: TGTGCCAGCACCCGAGCGGGGGCTGAGGGGGAGACCCAGTACTTC.

This chain uses TRBV9 with TRBJ2-7; D possibly corresponds to TRBD2 (5 bases). Germline V gene data show CDR1 as SGDLS and CDR2 as YYNGEE. There are 13 residues in the CDR3. V was trimmed by 3 bases and J by 8 bases, leaving 15 bases between them. CDR3 DNA sequence: TGTGCCAGCAGCGCCGTGGCAGAGGGCCAGCAGTACTTC. It encodes CASSAVAEGQQYF. Using reference TRBV9 and TRBJ2-7 for the parts outside the CDR3, the full variable domain is DSGVTQTPKHLITATGQRVTLRCSPRSGDLSVYWYQQSLDQGLQFLIQYYNGEERAKGNILERFSAQQFPDLHSELNLSSLELGDSALYFCASSAVAEGQQYFGPGTRLTVT.

CDR3 sequence (DNA): TGCGCCAGCAGCCCCGGGGAGGTCCTTATCATGAACACTGAAGCTTTCTTT. This codes for CASSPGEVLIMNTEAFF. The J gene is TRBJ1-1, the V gene TRBV5-1, with D unclear. The CDR3 length is 17 residues. The V and J ends lost 4 bases and 0 bases respectively, with 19 bases between them. Germline V gene lookup returns CDR1 SGHRS and CDR2 YFSETQ.

V gene TRBV7-9 combines with J gene TRBJ1-4, with 7 bases that match TRBD1. J was trimmed by 1 base and V by 4 bases; bases with no gene match: 9. The germline V gene encodes CDR1 SEHNR and CDR2 FQNEAQ (reference sequence). The CDR3 is made up of 17 amino acids. The CDR3 DNA reads TGTGCCAGCAGCTCCCTGTCTTCAGGGGGAACTAATGAAAAACTGTTTTTT. It specifies CASSSLSSGGTNEKLFF.

This rearrangement joins TRBV10-3 to TRBJ1-2; 10 bases agree with TRBD1. Germline CDR1 and CDR2: ENHRY and SYGVKD. The J segment lost 2 bases and the V segment lost 4 bases, leaving 4 bases of the junction unmatched. This CDR3 contains 15 residues. CDR3 nucleotide sequence: TGTGCCATCAGTGTTCGGGGACAGGGGAACTATGGCTACACCTTC. It yields the protein CAISVRGQGNYGYTF.

The chain uses TRBV2 and TRBJ2-5; 11 bases agree with TRBD2. Germline CDR1 is SNHLY and CDR2 is FYNNEI. The CDR3 contains 16 residues. Unmatched junction bases numbered 6, after V lost 5 bases and J lost 1 base. CDR3 amino acids: CASSRLAGFFQETQYF. The CDR3 nucleotides are TGTGCCAGCAGTCGACTAGCGGGGTTTTTCCAAGAGACCCAGTACTTC. Full variable domain (outside the CDR3, taken from reference TRBV2 and TRBJ2-5): EPEVTQTPSHQVTQMGQEVILRCVPISNHLYFYWYRQILGQKVEFLVSFYNNEISEKSEIFDDQFSVERPDGSNFTLKIRSTKLEDSAMYFCASSRLAGFFQETQYFGPGTRLLVL.

The chain couples TRBV30 to TRBJ1-2; no reliable D call. V was cut by 4 bases and J by 8 bases, with 17 bases left in between. CDR3 length equals 13 residues. Looked up from germline, CDR1 is GTSNPN and CDR2 is SVGIG (reference sequence). This CDR3 is CAWKLPGSRGYTF. The CDR3 DNA reads as TGTGCCTGGAAACTGCCGGGATCGAGGGGCTACACCTTC.

This chain connects TRBV5-4 to TRBJ1-5; D uncertain. Germline loops: CDR1 SGHNT, CDR2 YYREEE (reference sequence). The CDR3 has 14 residues. Between the trimmed V and J ends, which lost 1 base and 6 bases, there was a span of 11 bases. CDR3 loop: CASSLMGGGQPQHF. The CDR3 DNA sequence: TGTGCCAGCAGCTTGATGGGAGGAGGTCAGCCCCAGCATTTT.

The sample holds one count of this clone. This chain connects TRBV25-1 to TRBJ1-5; 9 bases are a match to TRBD1. The CDR3 totals 17 residues. The germline CDR1 and CDR2 sequences are MGHDK and SYGVNS. Trimming at V came to 4 bases and at J to 5 bases, leaving 12 bases not matched to a gene. CDR3 coding DNA: TGTGCCAGCAGTGGATTACCCGGGACAGGGAACCATCAGCCCCAGCATTTT. Its protein product is CASSGLPGTGNHQPQHF.

The chain uses TRBV27 and TRBJ1-2, with TRBD1 matching over 10 bases. The CDR3 loop spans 15 amino acids. The ends lost 6 bases at V and 4 bases at J; junction bases unmatched: 8. CDR1 and CDR2 from the germline V gene are MNHEY and SMNVEV (reference sequence). As DNA, the CDR3 is TGTGCCAGCAGACGCGGGACAGGGGATATCTATGGCTACACCTTC. Protein product: CASRRGTGDIYGYTF.

The V gene is TRBV30, the J gene TRBJ1-4; tentatively, D is TRBD1 (6 bases). This CDR3 region has 14 residues. Germline V gives CDR1 GTSNPN, CDR2 SVGIG (reference sequence). Trimming pared 1 base from V and 3 bases from J, leaving 9 bases between. Written as DNA, the CDR3 is TGTGCCTGGAGTGCGGACAGAGCTAATGAAAAACTGTTTTTT. Its protein is CAWSADRANEKLFF.

The chain is built from TRBV19 and TRBJ1-2; no reliable D call. The germline CDR1 and CDR2 sequences are LNHDA and SQIVND (reference sequence). This CDR3 is 15 amino acids long. Trimming left V 5 bases short and J 0 bases short, with 13 bases between. The CDR3: CASSHSQASNYGYTF. The DNA for the CDR3 is TGTGCCAGTAGTCACAGCCAAGCTTCTAACTATGGCTACACCTTC.

The rearrangement joins TRBV7-2 to TRBJ2-5, with D perhaps matching TRBD2 (7 bases). Germline assignment: CDR1 SGHTA and CDR2 FQGNSA. V was cut by 8 bases and J by 5 bases, with 21 bases left in between. The CDR3 is 15 amino acids. The CDR3: CASRLSPGGPETQYF. The CDR3 DNA reads as TGTGCCAGCCGCCTGAGTCCCGGGGGGCCGGAGACCCAGTACTTC. Full variable domain (outside the CDR3, taken from reference TRBV7-2 and TRBJ2-5): GAGVSQSPSNKVTEKGKDVELRCDPISGHTALYWYRQSLGQGLEFLIYFQGNSAPDKSGLPSDRFSAERTGGSVSTLTIQRTQQEDSAVYLCASRLSPGGPETQYFGPGTRLLVL.

The chain couples TRBV5-1 to TRBJ1-6, with 9 positions matching TRBD1. This CDR3 spans 14 amino acids. The germline V gene encodes CDR1 SGHRS and CDR2 YFSETQ. V trimming: 4 bases; J trimming: 7 bases; junction bases outside the gene matches: 3. CDR3: CASSPGQGNSPLHF. In nucleotides, the CDR3 is TGCGCCAGCAGCCCCGGACAGGGGAATTCACCCCTCCACTTT.

V usage is TRBV5-8 and J usage is TRBJ2-1, with 11 bases lining up with TRBD2. Germline V CDR1 and CDR2: SGHTS, YDEGEE. V was pared by 0 bases and J by 4 bases, with 6 bases of the junction left unmatched. The CDR3 length is 17 residues. The CDR3 loop reads CASSLVLAGAGYNEQFF. For the CDR3, the DNA is TGTGCCAGCAGCTTGGTACTAGCGGGGGCCGGGTACAATGAGCAGTTCTTC.

This chain joins TRBV11-3 and TRBJ2-7, with 7 bases fitting TRBD2. Germline V gene data show CDR1 as SGHNT and CDR2 as YENEEA. The CDR3 covers 15 residues. Trimming took 4 bases from V and 5 from J; bases not matched to a gene: 11. CDR3 loop: CASSYKRGSRNEQYF. CDR3 bases: TGTGCCAGCAGCTACAAGCGGGGTTCACGCAACGAGCAGTACTTC.

The chain carries TRBV6-1 and TRBJ2-2, with 7 positions matching TRBD2. This CDR3 contains 15 residues. Per germline, CDR1 MNHNS and CDR2 SASEGT. J lost 2 bases, V lost 6 bases, and 6 bases had no gene match. CDR3: CASRRGTVNTGELFF. The CDR3 DNA reads TGTGCCAGCAGGCGGGGGACGGTTAACACCGGGGAGCTGTTTTTT.

This clone was seen only once. This sequence joins TRBV5-1 and TRBJ2-1, with TRBD1 identical over 11 bases. V gave up 7 bases and J gave up 6 bases; unmatched junction bases: 6. Germline-derived CDR1 and CDR2 are SGHRS and YFSETQ. The length of the CDR3 is 14 residues. The CDR3 is CASGLGTGGNEQFF. Here the CDR3 DNA reads TGCGCCAGCGGCCTGGGGACAGGGGGCAATGAGCAGTTCTTC.

The rearrangement joins TRBV30 to TRBJ1-6; TRBD1 aligns across 7 bases. CDR1 is GTSNPN and CDR2 is SVGIG in the germline V gene (reference sequence). The CDR3 spans 15 residues. V was pared by 3 bases and J by 13 bases, with 15 bases of the junction left unmatched. CDR3 nucleotide sequence: TGTGCCTGGAGGGGGGACAGCATAATTCATGCTCCCCTCCACTTT. This encodes CAWRGDSIIHAPLHF. Supplemented by reference TRBV30 and TRBJ1-6, the full variable domain reads SQTIHQWPATLVQPVGSPLSLECTVEGTSNPNLYWYRQAAGRGLQLLFYSVGIGQISSEVPQNLSASRPQDRQFILSSKKLLLSDSGFYLCAWRGDSIIHAPLHFGNGTRLTVT.

This clone occurred once. The chain carries TRBV6-5 and TRBJ1-2; no definite D call. Trimming cost V 6 bases and J 8 bases, with 10 bases left between them. CDR3 length equals 11 residues. From germline, CDR1 is MNHEY and CDR2 SVGAGI. DNA for the CDR3: TGTGCCAGCAGCGAGGGAGGGGGCTACACCTTC. This encodes CASSEGGGYTF.